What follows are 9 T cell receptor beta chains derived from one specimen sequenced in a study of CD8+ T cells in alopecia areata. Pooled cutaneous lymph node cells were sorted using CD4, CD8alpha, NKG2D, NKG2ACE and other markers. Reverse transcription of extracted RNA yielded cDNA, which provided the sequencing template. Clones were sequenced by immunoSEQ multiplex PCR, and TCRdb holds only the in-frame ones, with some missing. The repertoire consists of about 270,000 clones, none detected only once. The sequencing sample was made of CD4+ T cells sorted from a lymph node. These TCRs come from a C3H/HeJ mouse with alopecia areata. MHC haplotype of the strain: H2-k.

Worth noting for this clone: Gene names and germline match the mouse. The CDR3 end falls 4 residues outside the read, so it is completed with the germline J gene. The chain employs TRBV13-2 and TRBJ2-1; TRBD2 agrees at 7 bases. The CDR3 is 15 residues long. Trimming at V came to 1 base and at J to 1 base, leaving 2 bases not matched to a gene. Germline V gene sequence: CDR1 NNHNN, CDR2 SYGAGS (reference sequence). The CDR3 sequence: CASGDRWGNYAEQFF. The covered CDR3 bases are TGTGCCAGCGGTGATCGCTGGGGGAACTATGCT.

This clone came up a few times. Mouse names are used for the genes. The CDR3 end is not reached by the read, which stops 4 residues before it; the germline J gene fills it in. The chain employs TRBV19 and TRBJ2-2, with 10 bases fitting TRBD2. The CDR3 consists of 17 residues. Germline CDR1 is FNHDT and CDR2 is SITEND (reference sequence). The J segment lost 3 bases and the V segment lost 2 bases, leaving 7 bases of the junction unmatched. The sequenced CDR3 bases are TGTGCCAGCAGTATTTCTGGGGGGGCGCGGGACACCGGG. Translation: CASSISGGARDTG. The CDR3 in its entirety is CASSISGGARDTGQLYF.

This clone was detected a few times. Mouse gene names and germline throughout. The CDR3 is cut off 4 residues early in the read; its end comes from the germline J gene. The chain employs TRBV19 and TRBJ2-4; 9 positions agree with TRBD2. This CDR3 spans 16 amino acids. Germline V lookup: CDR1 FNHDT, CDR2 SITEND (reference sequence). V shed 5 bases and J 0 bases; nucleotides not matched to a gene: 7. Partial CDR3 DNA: TGTGCCAGCAGGTCCGGGACTGGGCGTAGTCAAAAC. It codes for CASRSGTGRSQN. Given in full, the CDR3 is CASRSGTGRSQNTLYF.

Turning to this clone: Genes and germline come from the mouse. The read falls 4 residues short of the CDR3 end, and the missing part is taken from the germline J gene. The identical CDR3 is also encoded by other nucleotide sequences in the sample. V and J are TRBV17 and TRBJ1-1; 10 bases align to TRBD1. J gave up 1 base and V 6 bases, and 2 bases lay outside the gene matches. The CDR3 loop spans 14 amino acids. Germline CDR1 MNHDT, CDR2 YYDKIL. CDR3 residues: CASSRDRGNTEVFF. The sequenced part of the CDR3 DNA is TGTGCTAGCAGCAGGGACAGGGGGAACACA.

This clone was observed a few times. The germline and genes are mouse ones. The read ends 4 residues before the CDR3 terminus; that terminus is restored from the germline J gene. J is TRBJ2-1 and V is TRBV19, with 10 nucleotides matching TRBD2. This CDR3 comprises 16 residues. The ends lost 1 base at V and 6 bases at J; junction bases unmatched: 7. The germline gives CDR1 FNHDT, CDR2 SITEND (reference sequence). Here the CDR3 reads CASSIPWGGAIAEQFF. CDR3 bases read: TGTGCCAGCAGTATACCCTGGGGGGGCGCAATTGCT.

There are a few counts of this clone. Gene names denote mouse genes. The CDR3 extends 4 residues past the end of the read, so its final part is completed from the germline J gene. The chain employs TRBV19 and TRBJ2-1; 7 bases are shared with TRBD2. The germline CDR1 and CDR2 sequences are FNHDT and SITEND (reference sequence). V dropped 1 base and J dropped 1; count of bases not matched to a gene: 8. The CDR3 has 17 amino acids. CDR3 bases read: TGTGCCAGCAGTATATTCCGCGCTGGGGGAAACTATGCT. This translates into CASSIFRAGGNYA. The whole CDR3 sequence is CASSIFRAGGNYAEQFF.

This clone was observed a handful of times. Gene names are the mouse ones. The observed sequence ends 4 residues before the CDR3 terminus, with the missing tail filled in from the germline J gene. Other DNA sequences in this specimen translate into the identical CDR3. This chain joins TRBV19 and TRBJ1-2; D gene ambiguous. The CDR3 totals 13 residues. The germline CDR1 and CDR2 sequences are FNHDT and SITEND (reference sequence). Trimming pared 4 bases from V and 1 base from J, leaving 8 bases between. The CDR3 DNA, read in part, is TGTGCCAGCAGTCCCGGTGGAAACTCC. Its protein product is CASSPGGNS. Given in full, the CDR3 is CASSPGGNSDYTF.

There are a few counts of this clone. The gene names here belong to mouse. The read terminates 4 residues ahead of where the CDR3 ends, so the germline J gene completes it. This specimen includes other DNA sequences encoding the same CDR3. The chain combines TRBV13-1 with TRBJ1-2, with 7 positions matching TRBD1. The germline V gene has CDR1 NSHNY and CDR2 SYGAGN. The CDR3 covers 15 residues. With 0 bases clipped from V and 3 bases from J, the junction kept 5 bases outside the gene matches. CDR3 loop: CASSDARGRHSDYTF. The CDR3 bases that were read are TGTGCCAGCAGTGATGCGAGGGGGCGCCACTCC.

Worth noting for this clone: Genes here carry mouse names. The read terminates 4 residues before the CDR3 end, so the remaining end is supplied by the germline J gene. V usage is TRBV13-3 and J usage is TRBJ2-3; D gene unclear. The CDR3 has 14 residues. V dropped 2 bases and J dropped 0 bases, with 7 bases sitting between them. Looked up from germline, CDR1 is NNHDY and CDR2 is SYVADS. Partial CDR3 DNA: TGTGCCAGCAGTGAAGCAAGGAGTGCAGAA. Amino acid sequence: CASSEARSAE. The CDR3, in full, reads CASSEARSAETLYF.